Each of the 17 T cell receptor beta chains below was sequenced from the same sample in a study of T-cell memory formation after mild COVID-19. TCRdb processed the 5' RACE reads anew with MiXCR; each CDR3 protein has one entry. This table holds about 320,000 distinct CDR3 sequences, around 15% found once. Sequencing input: PBMCs or a T cell subset sorted from them (not recorded which). These receptor sequences come from a man between 18 and 29 years old who had mild COVID-19 (a few samples of this study predate the infection). Cell type and time point are not known.

This clonotype was seen more than once but under ten times. This chain connects TRBV7-2 to TRBJ1-3; 7 nucleotides align to TRBD1. Per germline, CDR1 SGHTA and CDR2 FQGNSA. The CDR3 covers 16 residues. Trimming removed 3 bases from V and 7 bases from J; junction bases left unmatched: 12. The DNA for the CDR3 is TGTGCCAGCAGCTTGTTTCCCCCGCAGGGGGACAACACCATATATTTT. Translation gives CASSLFPPQGDNTIYF.

This clonotype showed up just a few times. The V and J genes are TRBV7-8 and TRBJ2-7; tentatively, D is TRBD1 (6 bases). This CDR3 contains 15 residues. The ends were cut back, 5 bases at V and 5 bases at J, with 19 bases in the middle. CDR1 and CDR2 from the germline V gene are SGHVS and FQNEAQ. CDR3 sequence reads: CASSRIGGRVNEQYV. CDR3 nucleotide sequence: TGTGCCAGCAGCAGAATAGGGGGTCGGGTTAACGAGCAGTACGTC.

This clonotype occurred a few times. The V call is TRBV11-2, the J call TRBJ2-5, with 7 positions matching TRBD2. Trimming cost V 4 bases and J 1 base; bases outside gene matches: 6. This CDR3 comprises 15 residues. Germline loops: CDR1 SGHAT, CDR2 FQNNGV. The CDR3 sequence: CASSSGTIRQETQYF. In DNA, the CDR3 is TGTGCCAGCAGCTCCGGGACTATCCGCCAAGAGACCCAGTACTTC.

This clonotype came up a few times. V is TRBV4-3 and J is TRBJ2-1, with D perhaps TRBD2 (6 bases). The CDR3 spans 16 residues. V was clipped by 0 bases and J by 1 base, with 10 bases between them. From germline, CDR1 is LGHNA and CDR2 YSLEER. This CDR3 reads CASSQDISGSYNEQFF. CDR3 DNA sequence: TGCGCCAGCAGCCAAGATATCAGCGGGTCCTACAATGAGCAGTTCTTC.

The V gene is TRBV7-2, the J gene TRBJ2-7; the D call may be TRBD1 or TRBD2 (5 bases each). CDR3 size: 14 residues. Trimming took off 0 bases at V and 12 bases at J, with 18 bases between the two ends. The germline gives CDR1 SGHTA, CDR2 FQGNSA. The CDR3 nucleotides are TGTGCCAGCAGCTTAGCGCCGGGGCTTACCACACTGTACTTC. Amino acids: CASSLAPGLTTLYF.

The chain joins TRBV4-3 to TRBJ1-5; D remains unclear. V shed 4 bases and J shed 5 bases, with 12 bases lying between them. Germline values: CDR1 LGHNA, CDR2 YSLEER. This CDR3 has 14 residues. CDR3 in amino acids: CASSLSRGDQPQHF. The CDR3 DNA reads TGCGCCAGCAGCCTCTCCCGGGGAGATCAGCCCCAGCATTTT.

The chain recombines TRBV6-6 with TRBJ1-3, with unresolved D. CDR1 MNHNY and CDR2 SVGAGI come from the germline V gene (reference sequence). CDR3 length: 13 residues. The V end lost 7 bases, the J end lost 1 base, and 8 bases lay between the germline ends. CDR3 sequence (DNA): TGTGCCAGCACCCCAGAATCTGGAAACACCATATATTTT. Translated: CASTPESGNTIYF.

The rearrangement uses TRBV21-1 and TRBJ2-3; TRBD2, the table's D call, lacks a check against the DNA. TRBV21-1 is reported as a pseudogene. CDR3 length: 15 residues. The CDR3 spells CVLQQGGRGTDTQYF. The CDR3 nucleotides read TGTGTTCTCCAGCAAGGAGGTCGGGGCACAGATACGCAGTATTTT.

This clonotype was found a few times. The rearrangement joins TRBV4-3 to TRBJ1-2; TRBD1 might be the D (5 bases). The CDR3 runs to 15 residues. In germline, CDR1 is LGHNA, CDR2 YSLEER. Trimming took off 2 bases at V and 4 bases at J, with 14 bases between the two ends. In DNA, the CDR3 is TGCGCCAGCAGCCAATCCCTGGGGGAGAGCTATGGCTACACCTTC. Residues: CASSQSLGESYGYTF.

This clonotype was seen ten or more times. This sequence joins TRBV11-2 and TRBJ1-4, with a tentative D call TRBD1 (5 bases). V shed 1 base and J shed 8 bases, with 8 bases lying between them. The V gene's germline CDR1 is SGHAT and CDR2 FQNNGV. This CDR3 has 13 amino acids. CDR3 region: CASSLVRGEKLFF. As DNA, the CDR3 is TGTGCCAGCAGCTTAGTTCGGGGGGAAAAACTGTTTTTT.

There are a few counts of this clonotype. The V gene is TRBV4-3, the J gene TRBJ1-6; 8 nucleotides match TRBD1. V trimming: 3 bases; J trimming: 9 bases; junction bases outside the gene matches: 7. CDR1 is LGHNA, CDR2 YSLEER, per germline. The CDR3 loop spans 15 amino acids. CDR3 sequence reads: CASSHDQGASSPLHF. The CDR3 nucleotides are TGCGCCAGCAGCCATGATCAGGGGGCTAGTTCACCCCTCCACTTT.

This clonotype was seen repeatedly, ten times or more. V gene TRBV19 combines with J gene TRBJ2-7, with no clear D. The CDR3 loop spans 12 amino acids. From germline, CDR1 is LNHDA and CDR2 SQIVND (reference sequence). Trimming removed 4 bases at V and 1 base at J, with 5 bases between. CDR3 nucleotide sequence: TGTGCCAGTAGTACAGGATCCTACGAGCAGTACTTC. Its protein is CASSTGSYEQYF.

The chain joins TRBV6-5 to TRBJ2-7; 10 bases map to TRBD2. The V gene end was trimmed by 10 bases and the J gene end by 4 bases; junction bases not matched to a gene: 7. Germline values: CDR1 MNHEY, CDR2 SVGAGI. The CDR3 covers 13 residues. CDR3 protein: CATLAGGGYEQYF. The CDR3 nucleotides read TGTGCCACCTTAGCGGGGGGAGGTTACGAGCAGTACTTC.

Ten or more counts support this clonotype. The genes are TRBV11-2 and TRBJ2-5; TRBD1 or TRBD2 may be the D gene (5 bases each). Germline V CDR1 and CDR2: SGHAT, FQNNGV. The ends were cut back, 5 bases at V and 14 bases at J, with 18 bases in the middle. This CDR3 spans 12 amino acids. The DNA for the CDR3 is TGTGCCAGCAGCCCTCCCGGGACCCCAGCCTACTTC. It yields the protein CASSPPGTPAYF.

This clonotype was detected only a few times. The rearrangement uses TRBV5-1 and TRBJ1-5, with D possibly matching TRBD1 (5 bases). Germline V gene sequence: CDR1 SGHRS, CDR2 YFSETQ. Trimming removed 4 bases from V and 2 bases from J, with 19 bases in between. The length of the CDR3 is 17 residues. The CDR3 DNA sequence: TGCGCCAGCAGCCCCCGCCCTGCTGGGGCGGGCAATCAGCCCCAGCATTTT. Amino acids: CASSPRPAGAGNQPQHF.

The chain's CDR3 is CSVERLGQRDIQYF. CDR3 in DNA: TGCAGCGTTGAAAGGTTGGGGCAGCGCGACATTCAGTACTTC. The chain carries TRBV29-1 and TRBJ2-4; D is possibly TRBD1 (5 bases). CDR1 is SQVTM, CDR2 ANQGSEA, per germline. The CDR3 is 14 residues long. V was clipped by 2 bases and J by 8 bases, with 16 bases between them.

This chain links TRBV9 with TRBJ1-1; D is uncertain. Germline CDR1 reads SGDLS; CDR2 reads YYNGEE. Trimming removed 4 bases from V and 1 base from J, with 5 bases in between. The CDR3 is made up of 12 amino acids. CDR3 sequence reads: CASSNRNTEAFF. CDR3 DNA sequence: TGTGCCAGCAGCAACAGGAACACTGAAGCTTTCTTT.